This TCR beta chain was observed in a study of cytomegalovirus exposure and HLA in healthy donors. This CDR3 has 17 residues. Germline CDR1 reads SGHRS; CDR2 reads YFSETQ. Losses at the gene ends were 4 bases for V and 3 bases for J; bases not matched to a gene: 12. Overall study results and limits: Highly shared sequence variants in one cluster were likely a sequencing artifact. Common viral pathogens (according to a later analysis) appeared linked to several of the most significant clusters. Analysis was carried out at a later point, and it linked a missense DCLRE1C variant to TCR beta V- and J-gene trimming. Most CMV-associated TCR beta chains appeared HLA-restricted in a later analysis.

PCR primers comprised 60 Vbeta and 13 Jbeta primers. Clones were sequenced by immunoSEQ multiplex PCR, and TCRdb holds only the in-frame ones, with some missing. Of fewer than 200,000 clones in the sample, about 77% are singletons; the top ten hold about 3%. In this sample, this clone turned up many times. Its specificity is not known. The sample comprised PBMCs. The J gene is TRBJ2-2, the V gene TRBV5-1; 7 positions match TRBD1. The TCR comes from a female donor in good health and CMV-seronegative. For the CDR3, the DNA is TGCGCCAGCAGCCCAGTGGTGATAGACAGGGACACCGGGGAGCTGTTTTTT. Translation gives CASSPVVIDRDTGELFF.